Within the sample, the clone carrying this TCR beta chain is medium-sized. What it recognizes is unknown. The data were taken from a study of spatial heterogeneity in lung cancer. Study-level points and caveats: Tracking of tumor mutation counts was seen in expanded intratumoral alpha and beta TCR counts.

Trimming cost V 6 bases and J 6 bases; bases outside gene matches: 7. CDR1 and CDR2 from the germline V gene are SNHLY and FYNNEI. The CDR3 covers 16 residues. Specified time point: sample taken at primary tumor resection. Every individual TCR cDNA molecule carried its own unique molecular identifier, which allowed correction of PCR and sequencing errors. Via MiXCR, TCRdb re-called the 5' RACE reads, giving one row per CDR3 protein. The repertoire holds 18,000 or so distinct CDR3 sequences, with about 6.5% as singletons. The specimen comprised lung tumor tissue, sampled at surgery. The TCR comes from a female donor with early-stage non-small cell lung cancer. J is TRBJ2-1 and V is TRBV2, with 14 bases aligning to TRBD2. Written as DNA, the CDR3 is TGTGCCAGCAGCCCTGGACTAGCGGGGGGCTTCAATGAGCAGTTCTTC. Its protein product is CASSPGLAGGFNEQFF.